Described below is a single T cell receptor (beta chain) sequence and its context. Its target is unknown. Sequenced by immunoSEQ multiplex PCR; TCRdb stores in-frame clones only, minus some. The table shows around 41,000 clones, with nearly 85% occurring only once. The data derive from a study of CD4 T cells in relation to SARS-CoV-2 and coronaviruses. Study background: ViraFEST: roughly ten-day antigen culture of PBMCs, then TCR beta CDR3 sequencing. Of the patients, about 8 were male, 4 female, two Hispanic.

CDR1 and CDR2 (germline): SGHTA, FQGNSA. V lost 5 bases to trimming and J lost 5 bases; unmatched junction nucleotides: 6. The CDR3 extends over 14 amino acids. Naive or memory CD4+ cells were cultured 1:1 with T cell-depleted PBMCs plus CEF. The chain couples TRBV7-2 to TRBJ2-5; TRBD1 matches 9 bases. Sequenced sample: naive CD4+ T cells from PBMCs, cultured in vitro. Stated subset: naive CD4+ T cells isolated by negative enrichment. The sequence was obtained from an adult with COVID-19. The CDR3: CASSQQGARETQYF. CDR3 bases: TGTGCCAGCAGCCAACAGGGGGCTCGGGAGACCCAGTACTTC. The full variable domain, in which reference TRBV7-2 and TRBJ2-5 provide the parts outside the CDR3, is GAGVSQSPSNKVTEKGKDVELRCDPISGHTALYWYRQSLGQGLEFLIYFQGNSAPDKSGLPSDRFSAERTGGSVSTLTIQRTQQEDSAVYLCASSQQGARETQYFGPGTRLLVL.